This is a list of T cell receptor beta chains from one sample in a study of beta chain features in type 1 diabetes. Measured with immunoSEQ multiplex PCR; TCRdb has only the in-frame clones, and not every one. The sample lists some 150,000 clones; around 50% were seen once. Sequencing was done on a sample of Tregs from blood. These receptors originate from a man between 18 and 29 years old in good health. Each CDR3 is given with its conserved first and last residue. A D gene is named only where the DNA matches it firmly. Clone size is stated in some rows and not others, as once, few, many or a class when expanded.

j_call v_call d_call clone_size cdr3_nt cdr3_aa
TRBJ2-7 TRBV7-2 TRBD2 few TGTGCCAGCAGCACCACTAGATGGGCGGGGAGGGAGTACTTC CASSTTRWAGREYF
TRBJ1-5 TRBV6-1 NA NA TGTGCCAGCAGTGCCAGCGGGATTCGATCGGATCAGCCCCAGCATTTT CASSASGIRSDQPQHF
TRBJ2-7 TRBV7-2 NA NA TGTGCCAGCAGCCCCGGAAGGGAGGCCGAGCAGTACTTC CASSPGREAEQYF
TRBJ2-2 TRBV7-2 NA NA TGTGCCAGCAGCTTACACGGGAGTGGGACCGGGGAGCTGTTTTTT CASSLHGSGTGELFF
TRBJ2-5 TRBV28 NA few TGTGCCAGCAGTTTAGTGGGGTTGCGGGAAAAACAAGAGACCCAGTACTTC CASSLVGLREKQETQYF
TRBJ1-4 TRBV7-9 NA NA TGTGCCAGCAGCTTAAAAACAGCAACTAATGAAAAACTGTTTTTT CASSLKTATNEKLFF
TRBJ2-7 TRBV27 NA once TGTGCCAGCAGTTCCAGGGGTCCCTACGAGCAGTACTTC CASSSRGPYEQYF
TRBJ1-4 TRBV18 NA NA TGTGCCAGCTCGCCCCAGGATGTAGGTGAAAAACTGTTTTTT CASSPQDVGEKLFF
TRBJ2-5 TRBV2 TRBD2 NA TGTGCCAGCAGATGGACTAGCGGATACCAAGAGACCCAGTACTTC CASRWTSGYQETQYF
TRBJ2-2 TRBV4-1 TRBD2 NA TGCGCCAGCAGCCAAGTACGTAGCGGGGGGATCACCGGGGAGCTGTTTTTT CASSQVRSGGITGELFF
TRBJ1-4 TRBV7-2 NA once TGTGCCAGCAGCTGGGGACTGGAAAAACTGTTTTTT CASSWGLEKLFF
TRBJ2-6 TRBV13 NA NA TGTGCCAGCAGCTTCACAGGGACTGGGGCCAACGTCCTGACTTTC CASSFTGTGANVLTF
TRBJ2-5 TRBV5-1 TRBD1 NA TGCGCCAGCAGTCCAGACAGGGGCAAAGAGACCCAGTACTTC CASSPDRGKETQYF
TRBJ2-5 TRBV7-8 TRBD1 NA TGTGCCAGCAGCGTGAGGACAGGAAAAGAGACCCAGTACTTC CASSVRTGKETQYF
TRBJ1-5 TRBV10-2 TRBD1 few TGCGCCAGCAGGAGGGGGACAGGGTCCGATCAGCCCCAGCATTTT CASRRGTGSDQPQHF
TRBJ1-6 TRBV5-6 TRBD1 NA TGTGCCAGCAGCTTGAGACAGGGGTGGAGCTCCTATAATTCACCCCTCCACTTT CASSLRQGWSSYNSPLHF
TRBJ1-6 TRBV2 NA NA TGTGCCAGCATCCGCCAAGGGGCGAATTCACCCCTCCACTTT CASIRQGANSPLHF
TRBJ1-1 TRBV30 TRBD1 few TGTGCCTGGAGTGTAGGCGACAGGGTCAACACTGAAGCTTTCTTT CAWSVGDRVNTEAFF
TRBJ1-3 TRBV5-1 NA NA TGCGCCAGCAGCCTCGGGGTCTCTGGAAACACCATATATTTT CASSLGVSGNTIYF
TRBJ1-5 TRBV10-3 TRBD1 many TGTGCCATCAGTCCCGGGACAGATCAGCCCCAGCATTTT CAISPGTDQPQHF
TRBJ1-5 TRBV11-2 TRBD1 NA TGTGCCAGCAGCACTGGTTCAGGGGGTTTTCAGCCCCAGCATTTT CASSTGSGGFQPQHF
TRBJ1-4 TRBV9 TRBD1 NA TGTGCCAGCAGCTTTAGACAGGGGGACGAAAAACTGTTTTTT CASSFRQGDEKLFF
TRBJ2-7 TRBV4-3 NA NA TGCGCCAGCAGCCAAGAATGGACAGTAAGCACCTACGAGCAGTACTTC CASSQEWTVSTYEQYF
TRBJ2-7 TRBV9 NA NA TGTGCCAGCAGCGTAGTGGGGGCGAGTGAGCAGTACTTC CASSVVGASEQYF
TRBJ2-2 TRBV19 NA NA TGTGCCAGTAGCTCCGGGAGTTGGGCCGGGGAGCTGTTTTTT CASSSGSWAGELFF
TRBJ2-1 TRBV7-2 NA NA TGTGCCAGCAGCTACTTACAGGGGGGGTGGTCCTACAATGAGCAGTTCTTC CASSYLQGGWSYNEQFF
TRBJ2-6 TRBV7-3 NA few TGTGCCAGCAGCTTAAGATTCGTGGGAGCGGCTGGGGCCAACGTCCTGACTTTC CASSLRFVGAAGANVLTF
TRBJ2-1 TRBV5-1 TRBD2 NA TGCGCCAGCACTTGGGGGGCTAGCGGGACGGGTGAGCAGTTCTTC CASTWGASGTGEQFF